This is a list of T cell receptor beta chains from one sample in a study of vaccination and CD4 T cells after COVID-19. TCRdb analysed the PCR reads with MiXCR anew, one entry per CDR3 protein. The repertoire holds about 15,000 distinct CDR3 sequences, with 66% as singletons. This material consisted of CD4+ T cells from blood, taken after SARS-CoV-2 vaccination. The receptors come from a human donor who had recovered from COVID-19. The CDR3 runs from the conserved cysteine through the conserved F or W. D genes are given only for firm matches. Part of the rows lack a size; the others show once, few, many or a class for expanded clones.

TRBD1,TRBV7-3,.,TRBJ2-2,CASSPDRGNTGELFF,TGTGCCAGCAGCCCAGACAGGGGGAACACCGGGGAGCTGTTTTTT
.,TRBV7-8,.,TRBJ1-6,CASSYLENSPLHF,TGTGCCAGCAGCTACCTCGAGAATTCACCCCTCCACTTT
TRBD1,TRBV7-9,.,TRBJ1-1,CASSRNRGYEAFF,TGTGCCAGCAGCAGAAACAGGGGATATGAAGCTTTCTTT
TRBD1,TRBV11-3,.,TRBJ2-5,CASSLRQGGMETQYF,TGTGCCAGCAGCCTAAGACAGGGGGGTATGGAGACCCAGTACTTC
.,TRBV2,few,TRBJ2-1,CASSDRGNWNEQFF,TGTGCCAGCAGTGATCGGGGGAACTGGAATGAGCAGTTCTTC
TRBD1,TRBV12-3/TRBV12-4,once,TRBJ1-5,CASSGTENQPQHF,TGTGCCAGCAGTGGGACAGAAAATCAGCCCCAGCATTTT
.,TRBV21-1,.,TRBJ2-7,CASRLTGLPYEQYF,TGTGCCAGCCGCCTAACGGGACTACCCTACGAGCAGTACTTC
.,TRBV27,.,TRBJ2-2,CASSDRNTGELFF,TGTGCCAGCAGTGACCGGAACACCGGGGAGCTGTTTTTT
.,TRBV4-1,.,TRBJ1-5,CASSQDPQGPNQPQHF,TGCGCCAGCAGCCAAGATCCCCAGGGGCCCAATCAGCCCCAGCATTTT
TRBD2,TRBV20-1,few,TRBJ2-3,CSARSRTSGSFTDTQYF,TGCAGTGCTCGTTCAAGGACTAGCGGGTCGTTCACAGATACGCAGTATTTT
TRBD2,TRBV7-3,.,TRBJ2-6,CASSLRLAGGGANVLTF,TGTGCCAGCAGCTTAAGGCTAGCGGGAGGTGGGGCCAACGTCCTGACTTTC
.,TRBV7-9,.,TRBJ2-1,CASSWDLAGEQFF,TGTGCCAGCAGCTGGGACCTCGCGGGGGAGCAGTTCTTC
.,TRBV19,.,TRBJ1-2,CASSIFPGSYTF,TGTGCCAGTAGTATTTTTCCGGGGAGCTACACCTTC
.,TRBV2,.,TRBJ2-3,CASTRTATGSTDTQYF,TGTGCCAGCACCAGAACAGCCACTGGGAGCACAGATACGCAGTATTTT
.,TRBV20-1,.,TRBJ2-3,CSAMDSDSTDTQYF,TGCAGTGCGATGGACAGCGATAGCACAGATACGCAGTATTTT
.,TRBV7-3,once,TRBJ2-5,CASSTGIQETQYF,TGTGCCAGCAGCACCGGGATCCAAGAGACCCAGTACTTC
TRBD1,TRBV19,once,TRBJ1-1,CAAGTGVSEAFF,TGTGCCGCAGGGACAGGGGTCTCTGAAGCTTTCTTT